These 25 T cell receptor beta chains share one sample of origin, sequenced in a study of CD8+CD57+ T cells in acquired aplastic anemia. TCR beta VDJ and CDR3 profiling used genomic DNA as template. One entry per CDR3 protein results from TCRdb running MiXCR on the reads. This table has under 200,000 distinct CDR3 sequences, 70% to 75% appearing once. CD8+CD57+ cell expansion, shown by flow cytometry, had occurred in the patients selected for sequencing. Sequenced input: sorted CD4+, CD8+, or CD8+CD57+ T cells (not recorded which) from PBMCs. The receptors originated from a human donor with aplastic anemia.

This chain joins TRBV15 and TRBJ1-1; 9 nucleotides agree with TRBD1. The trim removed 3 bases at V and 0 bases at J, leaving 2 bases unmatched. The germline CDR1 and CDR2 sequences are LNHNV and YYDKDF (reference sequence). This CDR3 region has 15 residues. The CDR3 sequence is CATSRDRGLNTEAFF. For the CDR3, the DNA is TGTGCCACCAGCAGGGACAGGGGATTGAACACTGAAGCTTTCTTT. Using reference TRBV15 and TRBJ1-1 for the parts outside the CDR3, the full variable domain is DAMVIQNPRYQVTQFGKPVTLSCSQTLNHNVMYWYQQKSSQAPKLLFHYYDKDFNNEADTPDNFQSRRPNTSFCFLDIRSPGLGDTAMYLCATSRDRGLNTEAFFGQGTRLTVV.

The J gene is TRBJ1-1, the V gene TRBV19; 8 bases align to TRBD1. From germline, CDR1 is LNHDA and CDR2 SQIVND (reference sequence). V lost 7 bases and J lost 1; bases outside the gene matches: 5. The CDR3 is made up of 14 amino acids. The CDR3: CASTADRANTEAFF. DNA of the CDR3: TGTGCCAGTACCGCGGACAGGGCGAACACTGAAGCTTTCTTT.

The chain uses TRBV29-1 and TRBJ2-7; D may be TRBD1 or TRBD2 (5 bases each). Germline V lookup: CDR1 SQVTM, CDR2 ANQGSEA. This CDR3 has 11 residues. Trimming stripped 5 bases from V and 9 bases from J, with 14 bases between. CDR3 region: CSVSDGTWQYF. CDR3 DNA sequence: TGCAGCGTTTCGGACGGGACGTGGCAGTACTTC.

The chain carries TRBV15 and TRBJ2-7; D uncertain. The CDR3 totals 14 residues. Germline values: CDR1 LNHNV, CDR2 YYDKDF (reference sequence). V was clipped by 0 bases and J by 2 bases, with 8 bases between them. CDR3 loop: CATSREQGPYEQYF. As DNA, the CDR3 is TGTGCCACCAGCAGAGAACAAGGACCCTACGAGCAGTACTTC. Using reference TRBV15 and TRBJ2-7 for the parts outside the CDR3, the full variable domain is DAMVIQNPRYQVTQFGKPVTLSCSQTLNHNVMYWYQQKSSQAPKLLFHYYDKDFNNEADTPDNFQSRRPNTSFCFLDIRSPGLGDTAMYLCATSREQGPYEQYFGPGTRLTVT.

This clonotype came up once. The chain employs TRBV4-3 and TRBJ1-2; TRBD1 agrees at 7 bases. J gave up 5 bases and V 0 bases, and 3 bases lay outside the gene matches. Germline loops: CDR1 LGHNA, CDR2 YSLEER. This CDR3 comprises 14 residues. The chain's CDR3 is CASSQEARGYGYTF. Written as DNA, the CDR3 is TGCGCCAGCAGCCAAGAGGCCAGGGGGTATGGCTACACCTTC.

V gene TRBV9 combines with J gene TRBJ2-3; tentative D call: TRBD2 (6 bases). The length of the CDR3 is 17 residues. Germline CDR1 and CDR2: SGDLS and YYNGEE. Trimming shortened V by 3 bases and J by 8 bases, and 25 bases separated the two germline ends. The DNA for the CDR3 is TGTGCCAGCAGCGGGACCTGGGGACTCCCTCGTTCCGGTACGCAGTATTTT. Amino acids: CASSGTWGLPRSGTQYF.

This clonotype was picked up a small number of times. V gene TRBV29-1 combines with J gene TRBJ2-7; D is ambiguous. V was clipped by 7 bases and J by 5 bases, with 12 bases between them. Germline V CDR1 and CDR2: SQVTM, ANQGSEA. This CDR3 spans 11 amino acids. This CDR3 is CSGGYGDEQYF. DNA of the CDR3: TGCAGCGGGGGATATGGGGACGAGCAGTACTTC.

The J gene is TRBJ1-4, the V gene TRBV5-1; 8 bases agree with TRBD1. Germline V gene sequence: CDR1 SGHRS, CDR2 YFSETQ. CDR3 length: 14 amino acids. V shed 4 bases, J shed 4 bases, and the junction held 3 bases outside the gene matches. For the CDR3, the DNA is TGCGCCAGCAGCCAACAGGGGGGTAATGAAAAACTGTTTTTT. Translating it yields CASSQQGGNEKLFF.

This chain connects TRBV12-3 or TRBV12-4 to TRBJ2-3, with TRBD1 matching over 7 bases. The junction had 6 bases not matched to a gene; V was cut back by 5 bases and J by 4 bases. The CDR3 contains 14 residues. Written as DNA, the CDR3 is TGTGCCAGCAGTGATACAGGGGATGCAGATACGCAGTATTTT. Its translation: CASSDTGDADTQYF.

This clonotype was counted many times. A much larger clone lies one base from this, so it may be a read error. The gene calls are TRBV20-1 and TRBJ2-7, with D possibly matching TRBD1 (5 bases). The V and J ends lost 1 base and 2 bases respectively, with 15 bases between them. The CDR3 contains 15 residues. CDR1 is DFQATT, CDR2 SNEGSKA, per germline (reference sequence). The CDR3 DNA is TGCAGTGCTAGAGGCCGACAGCACTCTCCCTACGAGCAGTACTTC. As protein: CSARGRQHSPYEQYF.

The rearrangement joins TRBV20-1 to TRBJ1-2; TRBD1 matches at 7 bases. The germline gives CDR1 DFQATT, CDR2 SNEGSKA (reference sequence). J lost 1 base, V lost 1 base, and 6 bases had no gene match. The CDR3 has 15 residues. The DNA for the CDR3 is TGCAGTGCTAGAGTGGAGACAGGGCTTAACTATGGCTACACCTTC. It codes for CSARVETGLNYGYTF.

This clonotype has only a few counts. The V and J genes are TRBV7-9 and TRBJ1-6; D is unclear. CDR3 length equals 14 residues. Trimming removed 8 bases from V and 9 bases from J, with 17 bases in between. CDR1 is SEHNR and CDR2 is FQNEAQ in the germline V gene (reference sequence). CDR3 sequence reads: CASSRQVLISPLHF. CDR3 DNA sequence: TGTGCCAGCTCACGCCAGGTGCTTATTTCACCCCTCCACTTT.

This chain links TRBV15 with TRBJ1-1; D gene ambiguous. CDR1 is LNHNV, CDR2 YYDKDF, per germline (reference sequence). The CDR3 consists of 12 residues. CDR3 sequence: CARGEGETEAFF. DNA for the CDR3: TGTGCTAGAGGCGAGGGAGAAACTGAAGCTTTCTTT.

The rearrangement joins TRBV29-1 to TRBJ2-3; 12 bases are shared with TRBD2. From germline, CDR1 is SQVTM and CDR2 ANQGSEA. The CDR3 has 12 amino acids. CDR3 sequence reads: CVTSGSTDTQYF. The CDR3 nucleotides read TGCGTGACTAGCGGGAGTACAGATACGCAGTATTTT.

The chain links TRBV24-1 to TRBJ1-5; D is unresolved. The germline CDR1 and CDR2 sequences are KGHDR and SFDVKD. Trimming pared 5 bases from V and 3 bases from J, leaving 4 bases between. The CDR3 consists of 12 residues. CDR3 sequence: CATSADNQPQHF. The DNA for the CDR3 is TGTGCCACCAGTGCCGACAATCAGCCCCAGCATTTT.

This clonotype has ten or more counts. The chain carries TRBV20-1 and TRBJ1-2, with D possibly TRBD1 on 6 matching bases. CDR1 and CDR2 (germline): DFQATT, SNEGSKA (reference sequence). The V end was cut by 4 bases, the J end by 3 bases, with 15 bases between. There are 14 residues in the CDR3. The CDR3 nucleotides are TGCAGTGCTAAGGGGGAGACGGGAGACTATGGCTACACCTTC. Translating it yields CSAKGETGDYGYTF.

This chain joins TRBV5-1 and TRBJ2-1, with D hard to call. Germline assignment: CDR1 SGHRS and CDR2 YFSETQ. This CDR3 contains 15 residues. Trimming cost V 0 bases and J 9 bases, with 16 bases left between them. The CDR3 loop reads CASSLVAGGASEQFF. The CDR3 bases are TGCGCCAGCAGCTTGGTAGCCGGCGGAGCGAGTGAGCAGTTCTTC.

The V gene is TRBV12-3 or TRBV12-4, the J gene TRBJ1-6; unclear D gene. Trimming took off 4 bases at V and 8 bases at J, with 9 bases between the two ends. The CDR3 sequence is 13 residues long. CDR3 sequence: CASSSWTDSPLHF. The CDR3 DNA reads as TGTGCCAGCAGTTCCTGGACCGATTCACCCCTCCACTTT.

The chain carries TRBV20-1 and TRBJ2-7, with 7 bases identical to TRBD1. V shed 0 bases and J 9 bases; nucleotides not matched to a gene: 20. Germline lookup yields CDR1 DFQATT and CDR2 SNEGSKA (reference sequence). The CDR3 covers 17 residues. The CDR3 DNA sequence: TGCAGTGCTAGAGATGAGACCCCAGGGGGTATTCGGTGGGGGCAGTACTTC. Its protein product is CSARDETPGGIRWGQYF.

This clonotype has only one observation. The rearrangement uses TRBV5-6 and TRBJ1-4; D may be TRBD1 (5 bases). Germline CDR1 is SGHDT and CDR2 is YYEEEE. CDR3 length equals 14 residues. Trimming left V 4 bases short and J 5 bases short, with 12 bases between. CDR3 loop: CASSPSGLNEKLFF. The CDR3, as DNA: TGTGCCAGCAGCCCCTCGGGACTAAATGAAAAACTGTTTTTT. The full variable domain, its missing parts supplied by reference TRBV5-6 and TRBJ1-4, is DAGVTQSPTHLIKTRGQQVTLRCSPKSGHDTVSWYQQALGQGPQFIFQYYEEEERQRGNFPDRFSGHQFPNYSSELNVNALLLGDSALYLCASSPSGLNEKLFFGSGTQLSVL.

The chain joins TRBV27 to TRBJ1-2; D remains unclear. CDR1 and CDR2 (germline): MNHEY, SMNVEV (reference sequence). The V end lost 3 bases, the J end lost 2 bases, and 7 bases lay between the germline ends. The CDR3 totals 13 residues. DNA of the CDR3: TGTGCCAGCAGTTTGGGAACGAACTATGGCTACACCTTC. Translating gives CASSLGTNYGYTF.

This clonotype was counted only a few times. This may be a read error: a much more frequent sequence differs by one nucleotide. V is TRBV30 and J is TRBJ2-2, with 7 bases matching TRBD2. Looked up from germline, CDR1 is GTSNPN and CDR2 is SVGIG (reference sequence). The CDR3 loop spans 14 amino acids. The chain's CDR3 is CAGSVSREAGELFF. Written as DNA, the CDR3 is TGTGCCGGGAGTGTAAGCCGGGAGGCCGGGGAGCTGTTTTTT.

Written as DNA, the CDR3 is TGCAGTGCAAGCAGGGGGCTTTTAGAGACCCAGTACTTC. Translated: CSASRGLLETQYF. The chain joins TRBV20-1 to TRBJ2-5, with 8 bases identical to TRBD1. The CDR3 has 13 residues. Germline assignment: CDR1 DFQATT and CDR2 SNEGSKA (reference sequence). V was pared by 6 bases and J by 4 bases, with 7 bases of the junction left unmatched.

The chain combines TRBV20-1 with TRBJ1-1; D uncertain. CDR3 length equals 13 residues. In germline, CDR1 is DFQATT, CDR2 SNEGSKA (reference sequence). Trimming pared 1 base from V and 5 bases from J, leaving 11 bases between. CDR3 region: CSARVVVGTEAFF. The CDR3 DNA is TGCAGTGCTAGAGTAGTAGTTGGTACTGAAGCTTTCTTT.

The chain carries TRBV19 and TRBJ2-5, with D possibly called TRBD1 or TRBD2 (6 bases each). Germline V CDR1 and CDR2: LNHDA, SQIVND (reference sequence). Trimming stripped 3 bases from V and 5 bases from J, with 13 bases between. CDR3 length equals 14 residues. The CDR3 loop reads CASSMLGGYETQYF. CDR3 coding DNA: TGTGCCAGTAGTATGCTGGGGGGCTACGAGACCCAGTACTTC.